Each of the 8 T cell receptor beta chains below was sequenced from the same sample in a study of Ad26.COV2.S vaccination and SARS-CoV-2 variants. Clones were sequenced by immunoSEQ multiplex PCR, and TCRdb holds only the in-frame ones, with some missing. The sample carries approximately 150,000 clones, 86% recorded once. The input for sequencing was peripheral blood, taken after recovery from COVID-19. The receptors were sampled from a human donor who had recovered from COVID-19.

The V and J genes are TRBV27 and TRBJ2-1; a weak D match, TRBD1 (6 bases). The CDR3 length is 17 residues. Trimming left V 4 bases short and J 0 bases short, with 16 bases between. Germline loops: CDR1 MNHEY, CDR2 SMNVEV (reference sequence). DNA of the CDR3: TGTGCCAGCAGTTCCGTTCGGCAGGGGCTCTCCTACAATGAGCAGTTCTTC. Translation: CASSSVRQGLSYNEQFF.

The count of this clone is one. V usage is TRBV4-3 and J usage is TRBJ2-1, with 7 bases fitting TRBD2. There are 14 residues in the CDR3. The ends lost 1 base at V and 5 bases at J; junction bases unmatched: 2. Germline V gene sequence: CDR1 LGHNA, CDR2 YSLEER. The CDR3 DNA reads as TGCGCCAGCAGCCAAGCCCGGGGGGACAATGAGCAGTTCTTC. This encodes CASSQARGDNEQFF.

The chain is built from TRBV5-6 and TRBJ1-3; TRBD1 is a possible D gene (6 bases). CDR1 and CDR2 (germline): SGHDT, YYEEEE. Trimming removed 5 bases from V and 2 bases from J, with 11 bases in between. CDR3 length: 14 residues. CDR3 nucleotide sequence: TGTGCCAGCAGAGAACAGGGTGCTGGAAACACCATATATTTT. Translation: CASREQGAGNTIYF.

CDR3 loop: CASSLAPTSGGTQYF. Written as DNA, the CDR3 is TGTGCCAGCAGCTTAGCCCCGACTAGCGGCGGGACCCAGTACTTC. V gene TRBV7-6 combines with J gene TRBJ2-5; TRBD2 aligns across 9 bases. This CDR3 spans 15 amino acids. Per the germline V gene, CDR1 is SGHVS and CDR2 is FNYEAQ. V gave up 0 bases and J gave up 7 bases; unmatched junction bases: 6. The full variable domain, in which reference TRBV7-6 and TRBJ2-5 provide the parts outside the CDR3, is GAGVSQSPRYKVTKRGQDVALRCDPISGHVSLYWYRQALGQGPEFLTYFNYEAQQDKSGLPNDRFSAERPEGSISTLTIQRTEQRDSAMYRCASSLAPTSGGTQYFGPGTRLLVL.

This sequence joins TRBV19 and TRBJ2-1; 13 bases are a match to TRBD2. The CDR3 contains 18 residues. Germline V gene data show CDR1 as LNHDA and CDR2 as SQIVND (reference sequence). The V and J ends lost 6 bases and 2 bases, in that order; junction bases with no gene match: 10. The CDR3 reads CASSWGLAGKQAYNEQFF. The CDR3 bases are TGTGCCAGTAGCTGGGGACTAGCGGGGAAGCAGGCCTACAATGAGCAGTTCTTC.

Details on this clone: The same CDR3 can be traced to other DNA sequences in this sample. The chain recombines TRBV18 with TRBJ2-7; no firm D call. The CDR3 runs to 12 residues. V shed 3 bases and J shed 2 bases, with 5 bases lying between them. Germline CDR1 is KGHSH and CDR2 is LQKENI. The DNA for the CDR3 is TGTGCCAGCTCACCGGGGACCTACGAGCAGTACTTC. It translates to CASSPGTYEQYF.

The chain links TRBV10-2 to TRBJ2-1; no reliable D call. Trimming pared 2 bases from V and 6 bases from J, leaving 8 bases between. The CDR3 runs to 13 residues. Germline V CDR1 and CDR2: WSHSY, SAAADI. CDR3 bases: TGCGCCAGCAGTGAGCAGACTTCCAATGAGCAGTTCTTC. It specifies CASSEQTSNEQFF.

V usage is TRBV9 and J usage is TRBJ1-1; the D gene is possibly TRBD1 (6 bases). Germline CDR1 reads SGDLS; CDR2 reads YYNGEE. The CDR3 contains 16 residues. Trimming shortened V by 0 bases and J by 5 bases, and 17 bases separated the two germline ends. CDR3 nucleotides: TGTGCCAGCAGCGTAGGAGGAGGAGGGGGAGGGACTGAAGCTTTCTTT. It encodes CASSVGGGGGGTEAFF.